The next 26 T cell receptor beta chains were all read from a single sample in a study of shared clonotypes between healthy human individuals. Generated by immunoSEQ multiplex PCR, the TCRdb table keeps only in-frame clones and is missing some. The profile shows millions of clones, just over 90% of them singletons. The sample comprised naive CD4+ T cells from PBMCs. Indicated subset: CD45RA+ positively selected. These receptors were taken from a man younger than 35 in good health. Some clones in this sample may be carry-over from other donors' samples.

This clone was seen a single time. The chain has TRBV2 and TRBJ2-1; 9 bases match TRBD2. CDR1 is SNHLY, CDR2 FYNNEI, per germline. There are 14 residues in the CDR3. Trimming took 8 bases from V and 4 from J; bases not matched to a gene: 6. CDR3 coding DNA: TGTGCCAGCGGGCGGGAGGGCCTGTACAATGAGCAGTTCTTC. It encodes CASGREGLYNEQFF.

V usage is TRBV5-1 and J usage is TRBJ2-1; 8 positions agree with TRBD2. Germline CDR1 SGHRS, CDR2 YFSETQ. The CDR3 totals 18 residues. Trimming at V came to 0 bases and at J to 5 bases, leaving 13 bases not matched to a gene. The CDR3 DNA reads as TGCGCCAGCAGCTTGGTTCCGGGGAGCGGGAGTAGGGACAATGAGCAGTTCTTC. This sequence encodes CASSLVPGSGSRDNEQFF.

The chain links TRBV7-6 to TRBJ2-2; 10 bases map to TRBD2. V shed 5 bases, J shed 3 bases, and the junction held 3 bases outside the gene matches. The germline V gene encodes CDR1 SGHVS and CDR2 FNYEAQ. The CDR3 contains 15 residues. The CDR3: CASSISGRYTGELFF. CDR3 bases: TGTGCCAGCAGCATTAGCGGGAGGTACACCGGGGAGCTGTTTTTT.

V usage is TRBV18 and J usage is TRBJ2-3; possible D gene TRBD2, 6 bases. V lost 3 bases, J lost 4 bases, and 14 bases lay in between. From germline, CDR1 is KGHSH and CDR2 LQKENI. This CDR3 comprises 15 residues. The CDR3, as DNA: TGTGCCAGCTCACCGGCAGGAGGGCCGTCAGATACGCAGTATTTT. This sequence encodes CASSPAGGPSDTQYF.

The CDR3 is CASSLGGTANEKLFF. CDR3 DNA sequence: TGCGCCAGCAGTTTGGGGGGGACGGCTAATGAAAAACTGTTTTTT. The chain uses TRBV10-2 and TRBJ1-4; tentative D call: TRBD1 (5 bases). The CDR3 runs to 15 residues. The germline V and J ends were trimmed by 5 bases and 3 bases, with 13 bases remaining between them. Germline CDR1 reads WSHSY; CDR2 reads SAAADI.

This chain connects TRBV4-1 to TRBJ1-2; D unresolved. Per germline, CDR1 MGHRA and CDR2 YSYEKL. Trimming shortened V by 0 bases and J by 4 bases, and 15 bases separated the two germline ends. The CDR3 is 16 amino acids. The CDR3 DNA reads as TGCGCCAGCAGCCAAGAATTATCCCTAGTAGGCTATGGCTACACCTTC. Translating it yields CASSQELSLVGYGYTF.

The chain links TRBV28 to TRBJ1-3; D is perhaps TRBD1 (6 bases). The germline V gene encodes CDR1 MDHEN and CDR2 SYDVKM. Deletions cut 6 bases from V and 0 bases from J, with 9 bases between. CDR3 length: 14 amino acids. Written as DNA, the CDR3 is TGTGCCAGCAGGGCGGGACACTCTGGAAACACCATATATTTT. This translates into CASRAGHSGNTIYF.

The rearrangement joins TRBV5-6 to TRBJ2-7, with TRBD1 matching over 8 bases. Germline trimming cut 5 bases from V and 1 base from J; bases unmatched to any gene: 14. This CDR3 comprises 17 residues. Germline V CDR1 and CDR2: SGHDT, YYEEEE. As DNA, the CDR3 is TGTGCCAGCAGAGCAGGGGGCTCAACCCTCCTATCCTACGAGCAGTACTTC. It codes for CASRAGGSTLLSYEQYF.

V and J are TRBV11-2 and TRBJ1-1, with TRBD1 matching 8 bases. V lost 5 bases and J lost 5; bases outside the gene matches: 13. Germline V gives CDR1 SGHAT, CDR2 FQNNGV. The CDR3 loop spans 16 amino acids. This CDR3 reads CASSPQGARGGTEAFF. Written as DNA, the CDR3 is TGTGCCAGCAGCCCCCAGGGGGCGCGGGGTGGAACTGAAGCTTTCTTT. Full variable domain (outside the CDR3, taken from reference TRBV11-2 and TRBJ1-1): EAGVAQSPRYKIIEKRQSVAFWCNPISGHATLYWYQQILGQGPKLLIQFQNNGVVDDSQLPKDRFSAERLKGVDSTLKIQPAKLEDSAVYLCASSPQGARGGTEAFFGQGTRLTVV.

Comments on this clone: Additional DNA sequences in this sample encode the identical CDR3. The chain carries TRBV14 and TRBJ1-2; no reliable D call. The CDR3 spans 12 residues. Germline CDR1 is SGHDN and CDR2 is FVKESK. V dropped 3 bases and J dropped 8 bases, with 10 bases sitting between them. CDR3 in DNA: TGTGCCAGCAGCCAGAGCAGAGGGGGCTACACCTTC. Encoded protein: CASSQSRGGYTF.

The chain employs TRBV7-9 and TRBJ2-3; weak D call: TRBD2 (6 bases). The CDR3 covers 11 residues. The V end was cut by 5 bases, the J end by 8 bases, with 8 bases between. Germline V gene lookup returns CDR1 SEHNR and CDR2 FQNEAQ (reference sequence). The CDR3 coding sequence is TGTGCCAGCAGCCCGGGGGTTACGCAGTATTTT. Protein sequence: CASSPGVTQYF.

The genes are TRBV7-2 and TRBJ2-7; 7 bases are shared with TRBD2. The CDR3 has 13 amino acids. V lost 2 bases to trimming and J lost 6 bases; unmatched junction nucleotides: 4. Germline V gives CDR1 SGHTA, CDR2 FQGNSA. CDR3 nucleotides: TGTGCCAGCAGCTTACGCTGGGAGGGCGAGCAGTACTTC. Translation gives CASSLRWEGEQYF. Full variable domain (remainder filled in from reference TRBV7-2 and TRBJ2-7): GAGVSQSPSNKVTEKGKDVELRCDPISGHTALYWYRQSLGQGLEFLIYFQGNSAPDKSGLPSDRFSAERTGGSVSTLTIQRTQQEDSAVYLCASSLRWEGEQYFGPGTRLTVT.

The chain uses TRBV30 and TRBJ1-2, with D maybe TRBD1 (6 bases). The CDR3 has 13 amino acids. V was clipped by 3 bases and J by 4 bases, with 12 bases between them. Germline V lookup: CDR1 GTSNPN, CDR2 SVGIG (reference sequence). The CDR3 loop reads CAWRPGQSYGYTF. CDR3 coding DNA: TGTGCCTGGAGGCCAGGACAGTCCTATGGCTACACCTTC.

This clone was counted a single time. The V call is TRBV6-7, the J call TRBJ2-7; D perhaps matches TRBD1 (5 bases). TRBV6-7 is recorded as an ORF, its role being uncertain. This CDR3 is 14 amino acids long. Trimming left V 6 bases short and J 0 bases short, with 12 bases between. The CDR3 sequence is CASRWGRDSYEQYF. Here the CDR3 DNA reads TGTGCCAGCAGGTGGGGCAGGGACTCCTACGAGCAGTACTTC.

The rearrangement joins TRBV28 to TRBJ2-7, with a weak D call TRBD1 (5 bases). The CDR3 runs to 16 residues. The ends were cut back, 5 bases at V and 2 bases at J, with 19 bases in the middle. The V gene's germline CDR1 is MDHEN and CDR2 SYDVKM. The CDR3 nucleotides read TGTGCCAGCAGTGCGGTCCGACAGCCACCTCCCTACGAGCAGTACTTC. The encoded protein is CASSAVRQPPPYEQYF. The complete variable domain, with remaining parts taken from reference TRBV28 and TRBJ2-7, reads DVKVTQSSRYLVKRTGEKVFLECVQDMDHENMFWYRQDPGLGLRLIYFSYDVKMKEKGDIPEGYSVSREKKERFSLILESASTNQTSMYLCASSAVRQPPPYEQYFGPGTRLTVT.

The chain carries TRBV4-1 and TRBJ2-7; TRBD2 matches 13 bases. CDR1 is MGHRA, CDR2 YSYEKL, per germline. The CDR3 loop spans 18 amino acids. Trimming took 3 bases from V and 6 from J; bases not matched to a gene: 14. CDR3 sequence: CASSQDPLRTSGSLEQYF. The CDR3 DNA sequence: TGCGCCAGCAGCCAGGATCCCCTTCGGACTAGCGGGAGTCTCGAGCAGTACTTC.

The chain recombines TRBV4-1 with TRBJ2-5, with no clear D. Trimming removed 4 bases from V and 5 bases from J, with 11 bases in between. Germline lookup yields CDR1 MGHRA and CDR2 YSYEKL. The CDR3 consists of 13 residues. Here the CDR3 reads CASSRVQTETQYF. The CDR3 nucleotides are TGCGCCAGCAGCCGCGTTCAAACGGAGACCCAGTACTTC.

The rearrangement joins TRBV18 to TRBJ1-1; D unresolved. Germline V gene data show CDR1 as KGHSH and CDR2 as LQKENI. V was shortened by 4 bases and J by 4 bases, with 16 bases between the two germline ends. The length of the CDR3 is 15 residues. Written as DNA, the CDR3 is TGTGCCAGCTCACTATCACAGAACGTGGCCACTGAAGCTTTCTTT. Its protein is CASSLSQNVATEAFF.

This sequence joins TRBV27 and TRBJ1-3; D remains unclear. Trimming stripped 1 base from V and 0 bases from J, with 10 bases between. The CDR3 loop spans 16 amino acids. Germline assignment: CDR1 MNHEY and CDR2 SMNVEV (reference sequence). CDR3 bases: TGTGCCAGCAGTTTATTTGGTGTGAGCTCTGGAAACACCATATATTTT. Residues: CASSLFGVSSGNTIYF.

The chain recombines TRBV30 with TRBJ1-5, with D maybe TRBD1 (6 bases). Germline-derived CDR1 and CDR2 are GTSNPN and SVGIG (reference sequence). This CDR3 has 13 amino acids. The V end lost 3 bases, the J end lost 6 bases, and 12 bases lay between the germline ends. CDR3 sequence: CAWSPGAAQPQHF. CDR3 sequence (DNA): TGTGCCTGGAGCCCAGGGGCGGCTCAGCCCCAGCATTTT. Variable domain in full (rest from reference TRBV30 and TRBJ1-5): SQTIHQWPATLVQPVGSPLSLECTVEGTSNPNLYWYRQAAGRGLQLLFYSVGIGQISSEVPQNLSASRPQDRQFILSSKKLLLSDSGFYLCAWSPGAAQPQHFGDGTRLSIL.

The CDR3 is CASSLGDQSSYEQYF. CDR3 coding DNA: TGTGCCAGCAGCTTGGGTGATCAGAGCTCCTACGAGCAGTACTTC. V is TRBV5-6 and J is TRBJ2-7; no reliable D call. V was clipped by 0 bases and J by 0 bases, with 10 bases between them. There are 15 residues in the CDR3. CDR1 and CDR2 from the germline V gene are SGHDT and YYEEEE.

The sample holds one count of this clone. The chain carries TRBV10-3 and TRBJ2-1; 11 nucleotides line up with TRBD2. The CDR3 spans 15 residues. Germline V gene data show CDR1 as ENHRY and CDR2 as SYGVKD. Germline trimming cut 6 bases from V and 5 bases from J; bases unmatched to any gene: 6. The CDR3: CAISLLAGVNNEQFF. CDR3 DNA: TGTGCCATCAGCCTACTAGCGGGGGTGAACAATGAGCAGTTCTTC.

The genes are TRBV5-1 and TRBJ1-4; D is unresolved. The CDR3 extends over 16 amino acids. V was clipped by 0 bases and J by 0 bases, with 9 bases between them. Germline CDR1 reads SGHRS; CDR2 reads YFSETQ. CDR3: CASSLDGPATNEKLFF. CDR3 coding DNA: TGCGCCAGCAGCTTGGATGGTCCTGCAACTAATGAAAAACTGTTTTTT. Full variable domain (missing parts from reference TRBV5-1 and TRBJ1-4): KAGVTQTPRYLIKTRGQQVTLSCSPISGHRSVSWYQQTPGQGLQFLFEYFSETQRNKGNFPGRFSGRQFSNSRSEMNVSTLELGDSALYLCASSLDGPATNEKLFFGSGTQLSVL.

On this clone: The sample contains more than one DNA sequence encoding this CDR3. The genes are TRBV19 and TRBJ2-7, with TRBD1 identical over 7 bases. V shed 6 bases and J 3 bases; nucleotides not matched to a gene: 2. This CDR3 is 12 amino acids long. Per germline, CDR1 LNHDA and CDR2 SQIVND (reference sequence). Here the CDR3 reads CASSDRVYEQYF. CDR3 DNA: TGTGCCAGTAGCGACAGGGTCTACGAGCAGTACTTC.

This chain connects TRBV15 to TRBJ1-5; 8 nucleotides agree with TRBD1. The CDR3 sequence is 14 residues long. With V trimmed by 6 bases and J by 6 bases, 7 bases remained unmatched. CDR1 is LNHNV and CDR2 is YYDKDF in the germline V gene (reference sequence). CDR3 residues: CATRIDRGGQPQHF. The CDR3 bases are TGTGCCACCAGGATTGACAGGGGTGGTCAGCCCCAGCATTTT.

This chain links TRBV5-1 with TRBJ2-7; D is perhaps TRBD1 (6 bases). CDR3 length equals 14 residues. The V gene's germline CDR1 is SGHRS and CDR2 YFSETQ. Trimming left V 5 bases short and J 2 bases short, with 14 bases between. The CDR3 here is CASSLQGRAYEQYF. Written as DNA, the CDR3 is TGCGCCAGCAGTCTACAGGGAAGGGCCTACGAGCAGTACTTC.